The 4 T cell receptor beta chains listed next were all sequenced from one sample in a study of identical twins. TCRdb passed the 5' RACE reads through MiXCR, listing each CDR3 protein once. The repertoire consists of about 890,000 distinct CDR3 sequences, with 9% to 15% occurring once and the leading ten covering around 1.6%. The data also belong to a second study, concerning yellow fever vaccine responses in identical twins.

The sample consisted of PBMCs. The receptors originated from a woman younger than 35 in good health.

This clonotype was recorded a few times. The chain recombines TRBV11-2 with TRBJ2-5; D is possibly TRBD2 (6 bases). V lost 3 bases and J 5 bases, leaving 22 bases between the germline ends. The germline CDR1 and CDR2 sequences are SGHAT and FQNNGV. CDR3 length: 17 residues. CDR3 sequence: CASSFRLVTAPGETQYF. The CDR3 DNA reads TGTGCCAGCAGCTTCCGACTAGTTACGGCTCCAGGGGAGACCCAGTACTTC.

The chain links TRBV23-1 to TRBJ2-3, with D perhaps matching TRBD2 (6 bases). TRBV23-1 is reported as an ORF; its role is uncertain. Between the trimmed V and J ends, which lost 1 base and 3 bases, there was a span of 20 bases. The CDR3 sequence is 18 residues long. CDR3 nucleotide sequence: TGCGCCAGCAGTCAATGGAGGGTTGCCCCCACTTGGACAGATACGCAGTATTTT. Translated: CASSQWRVAPTWTDTQYF.

This clonotype was detected only a few times. The genes are TRBV7-9 and TRBJ2-2, with TRBD2 matching over 7 bases. V dropped 5 bases and J dropped 0; count of bases not matched to a gene: 6. This CDR3 has 16 amino acids. CDR1 is SEHNR, CDR2 FQNEAQ, per germline (reference sequence). The CDR3 sequence is CASSGLAGTNTGELFF. CDR3 bases: TGTGCCAGCAGCGGTTTAGCGGGCACGAACACCGGGGAGCTGTTTTTT.

This clonotype has more than one count but fewer than ten. The chain carries TRBV5-1 and TRBJ2-5, with 7 bases fitting TRBD2. The length of the CDR3 is 18 residues. Germline V gene lookup returns CDR1 SGHRS and CDR2 YFSETQ. V shed 7 bases and J 5 bases; nucleotides not matched to a gene: 23. For the CDR3, the DNA is TGCGCCAGCCGCCGACTCACCGGTGGGAGGGCCTCGTATGAGACCCAGTACTTC. Encoded protein: CASRRLTGGRASYETQYF.